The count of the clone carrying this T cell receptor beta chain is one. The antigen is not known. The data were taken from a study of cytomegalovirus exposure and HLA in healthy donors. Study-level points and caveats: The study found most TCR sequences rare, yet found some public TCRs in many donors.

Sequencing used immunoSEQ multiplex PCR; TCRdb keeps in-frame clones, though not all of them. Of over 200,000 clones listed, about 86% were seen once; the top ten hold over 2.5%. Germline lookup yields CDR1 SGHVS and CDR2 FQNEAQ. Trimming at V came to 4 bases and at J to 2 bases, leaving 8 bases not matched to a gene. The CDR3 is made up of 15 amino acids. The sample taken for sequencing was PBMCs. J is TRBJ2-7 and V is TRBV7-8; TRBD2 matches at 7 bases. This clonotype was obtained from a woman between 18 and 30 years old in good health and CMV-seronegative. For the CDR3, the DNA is TGTGCCAGCAGCTCAAGGCGGGGAGGGCCCTACGAGCAGTACTTC. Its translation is CASSSRRGGPYEQYF. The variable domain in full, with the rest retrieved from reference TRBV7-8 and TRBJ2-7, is GAGVSQSPRYKVAKRGQDVALRCDPISGHVSLFWYQQALGQGPEFLTYFQNEAQLDKSGLPSDRFFAERPEGSVSTLKIQRTQQEDSAVYLCASSSRRGGPYEQYFGPGTRLTVT.